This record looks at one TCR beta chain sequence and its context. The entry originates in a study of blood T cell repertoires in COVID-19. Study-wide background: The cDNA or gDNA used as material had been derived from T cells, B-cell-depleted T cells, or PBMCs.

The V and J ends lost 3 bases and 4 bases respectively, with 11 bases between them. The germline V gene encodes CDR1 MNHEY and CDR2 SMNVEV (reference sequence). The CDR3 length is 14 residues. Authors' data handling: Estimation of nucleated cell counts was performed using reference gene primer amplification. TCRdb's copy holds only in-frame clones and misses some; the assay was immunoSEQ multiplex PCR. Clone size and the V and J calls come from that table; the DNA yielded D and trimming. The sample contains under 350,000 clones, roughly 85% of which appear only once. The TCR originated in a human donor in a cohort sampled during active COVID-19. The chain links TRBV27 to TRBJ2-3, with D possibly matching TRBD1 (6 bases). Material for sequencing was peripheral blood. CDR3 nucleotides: TGTGCCAGCAGTTTGACAGGTTGGGCAGATACGCAGTATTTT. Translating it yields CASSLTGWADTQYF.